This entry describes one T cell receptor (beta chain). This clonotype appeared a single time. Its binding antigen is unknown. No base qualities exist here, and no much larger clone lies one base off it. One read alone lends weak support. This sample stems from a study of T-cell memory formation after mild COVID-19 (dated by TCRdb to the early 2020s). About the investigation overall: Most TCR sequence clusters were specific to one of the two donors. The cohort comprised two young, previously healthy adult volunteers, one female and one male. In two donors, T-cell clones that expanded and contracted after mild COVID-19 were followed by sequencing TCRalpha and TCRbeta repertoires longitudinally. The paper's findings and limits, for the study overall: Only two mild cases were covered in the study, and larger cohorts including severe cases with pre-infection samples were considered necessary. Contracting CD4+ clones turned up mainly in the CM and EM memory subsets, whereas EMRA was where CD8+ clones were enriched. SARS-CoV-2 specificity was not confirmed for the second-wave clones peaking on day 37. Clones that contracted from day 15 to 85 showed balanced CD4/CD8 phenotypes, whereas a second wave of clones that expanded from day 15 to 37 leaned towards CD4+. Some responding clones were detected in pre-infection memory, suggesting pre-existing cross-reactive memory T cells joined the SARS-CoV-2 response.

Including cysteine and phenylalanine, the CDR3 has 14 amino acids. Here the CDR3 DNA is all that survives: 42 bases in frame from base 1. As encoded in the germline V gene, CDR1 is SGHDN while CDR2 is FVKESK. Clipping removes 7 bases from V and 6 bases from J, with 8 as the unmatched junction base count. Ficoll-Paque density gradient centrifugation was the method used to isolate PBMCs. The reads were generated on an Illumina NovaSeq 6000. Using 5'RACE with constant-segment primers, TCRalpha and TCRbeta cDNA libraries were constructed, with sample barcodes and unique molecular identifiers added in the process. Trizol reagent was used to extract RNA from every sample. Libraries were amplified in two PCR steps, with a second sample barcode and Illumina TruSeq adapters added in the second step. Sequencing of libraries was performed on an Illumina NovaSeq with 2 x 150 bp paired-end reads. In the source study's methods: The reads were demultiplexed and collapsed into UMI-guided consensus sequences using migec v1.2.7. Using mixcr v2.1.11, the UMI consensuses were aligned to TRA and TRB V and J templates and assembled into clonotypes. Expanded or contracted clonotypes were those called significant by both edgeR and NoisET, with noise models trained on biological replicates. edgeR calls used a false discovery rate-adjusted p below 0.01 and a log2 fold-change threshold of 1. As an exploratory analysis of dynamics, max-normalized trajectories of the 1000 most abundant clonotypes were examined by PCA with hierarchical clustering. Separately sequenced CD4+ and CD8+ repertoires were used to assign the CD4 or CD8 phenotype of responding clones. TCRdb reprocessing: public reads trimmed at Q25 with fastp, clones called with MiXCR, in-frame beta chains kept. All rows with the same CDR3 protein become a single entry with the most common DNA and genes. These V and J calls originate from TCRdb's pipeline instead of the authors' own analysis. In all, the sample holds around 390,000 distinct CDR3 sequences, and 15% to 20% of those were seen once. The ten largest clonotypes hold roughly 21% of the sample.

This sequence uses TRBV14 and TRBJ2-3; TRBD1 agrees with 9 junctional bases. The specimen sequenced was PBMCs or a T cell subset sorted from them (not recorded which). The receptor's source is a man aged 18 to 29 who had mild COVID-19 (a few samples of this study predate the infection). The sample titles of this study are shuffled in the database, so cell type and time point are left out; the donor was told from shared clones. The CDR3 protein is CASKKQGAGDTQYF. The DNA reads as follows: TGTGCCAGCAAGAAACAGGGGGCAGGCGATACGCAGTATTTT.